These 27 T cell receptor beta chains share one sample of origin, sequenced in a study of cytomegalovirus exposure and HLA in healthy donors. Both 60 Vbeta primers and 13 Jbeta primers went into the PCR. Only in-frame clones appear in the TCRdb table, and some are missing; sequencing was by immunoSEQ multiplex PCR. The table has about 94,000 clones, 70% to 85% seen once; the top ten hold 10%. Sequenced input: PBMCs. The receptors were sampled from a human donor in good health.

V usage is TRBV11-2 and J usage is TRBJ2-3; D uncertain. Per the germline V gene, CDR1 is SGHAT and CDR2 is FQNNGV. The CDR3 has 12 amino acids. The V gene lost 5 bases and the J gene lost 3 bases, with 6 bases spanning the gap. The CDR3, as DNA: TGTGCCAGCAGCCCCGGGACAGATACGCAGTATTTT. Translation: CASSPGTDTQYF.

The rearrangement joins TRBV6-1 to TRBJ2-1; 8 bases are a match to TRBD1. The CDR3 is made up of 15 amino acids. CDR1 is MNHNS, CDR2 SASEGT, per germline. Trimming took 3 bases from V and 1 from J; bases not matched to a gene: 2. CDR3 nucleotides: TGTGCCAGCAGTGAGAGACAGGGGTCCTACAATGAGCAGTTCTTC. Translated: CASSERQGSYNEQFF.

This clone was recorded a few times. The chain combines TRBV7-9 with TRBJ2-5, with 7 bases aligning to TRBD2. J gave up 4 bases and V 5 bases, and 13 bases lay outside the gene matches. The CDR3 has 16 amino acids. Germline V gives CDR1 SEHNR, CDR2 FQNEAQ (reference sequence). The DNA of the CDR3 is TGTGCCAGCAGCCCATCTGCCGGGGGGTTCAGAGAGACCCAGTACTTC. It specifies CASSPSAGGFRETQYF.

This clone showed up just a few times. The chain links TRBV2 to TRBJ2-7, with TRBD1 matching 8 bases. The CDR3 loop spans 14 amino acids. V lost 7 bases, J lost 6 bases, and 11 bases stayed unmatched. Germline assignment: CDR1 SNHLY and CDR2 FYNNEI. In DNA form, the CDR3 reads TGTGCCAGCACTGCGCAGGGGGCGTCGTCCGAGCAGTACTTC. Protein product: CASTAQGASSEQYF.

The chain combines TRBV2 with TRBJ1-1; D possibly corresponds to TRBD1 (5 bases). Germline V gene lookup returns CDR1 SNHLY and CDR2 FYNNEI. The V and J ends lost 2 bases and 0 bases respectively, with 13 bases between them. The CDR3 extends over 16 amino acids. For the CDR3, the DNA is TGTGCCAGCAGTGAACCCCAGACAGTCATGAACACTGAAGCTTTCTTT. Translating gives CASSEPQTVMNTEAFF.

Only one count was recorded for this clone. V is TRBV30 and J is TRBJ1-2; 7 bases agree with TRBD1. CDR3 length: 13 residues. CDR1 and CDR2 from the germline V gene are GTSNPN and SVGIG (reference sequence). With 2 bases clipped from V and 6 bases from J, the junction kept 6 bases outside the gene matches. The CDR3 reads CAWSPGQADGYTF. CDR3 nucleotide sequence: TGTGCCTGGAGTCCTGGACAGGCCGATGGCTACACCTTC.

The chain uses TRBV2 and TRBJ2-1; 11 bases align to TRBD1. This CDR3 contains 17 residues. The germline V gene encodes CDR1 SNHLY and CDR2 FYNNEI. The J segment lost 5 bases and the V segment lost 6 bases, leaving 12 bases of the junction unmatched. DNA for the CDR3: TGTGCCAGCAGACTGGAAAGCGGGACAGGGGGTGACAATGAGCAGTTCTTC. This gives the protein CASRLESGTGGDNEQFF. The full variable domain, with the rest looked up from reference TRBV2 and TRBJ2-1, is EPEVTQTPSHQVTQMGQEVILRCVPISNHLYFYWYRQILGQKVEFLVSFYNNEISEKSEIFDDQFSVERPDGSNFTLKIRSTKLEDSAMYFCASRLESGTGGDNEQFFGPGTRLTVL.

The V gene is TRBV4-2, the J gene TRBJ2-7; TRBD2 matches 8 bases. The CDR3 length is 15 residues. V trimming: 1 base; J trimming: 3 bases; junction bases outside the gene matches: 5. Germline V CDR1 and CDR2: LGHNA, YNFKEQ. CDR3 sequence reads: CASSQGGLAGYEQYF. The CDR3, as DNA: TGTGCCAGCAGCCAAGGAGGGCTAGCGGGCTACGAGCAGTACTTC.

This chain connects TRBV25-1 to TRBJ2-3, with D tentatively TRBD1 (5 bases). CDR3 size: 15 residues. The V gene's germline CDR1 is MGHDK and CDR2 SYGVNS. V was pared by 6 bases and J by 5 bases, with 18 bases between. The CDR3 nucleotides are TGTGCCAGCAGCGCCACCCGGCAGGGTGGAGATACGCAGTATTTT. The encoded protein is CASSATRQGGDTQYF. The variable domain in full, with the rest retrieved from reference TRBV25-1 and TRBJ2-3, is EADIYQTPRYLVIGTGKKITLECSQTMGHDKMYWYQQDPGMELHLIHYSYGVNSTEKGDLSSESTVSRIRTEHFPLTLESARPSHTSQYLCASSATRQGGDTQYFGPGTRLTVL.

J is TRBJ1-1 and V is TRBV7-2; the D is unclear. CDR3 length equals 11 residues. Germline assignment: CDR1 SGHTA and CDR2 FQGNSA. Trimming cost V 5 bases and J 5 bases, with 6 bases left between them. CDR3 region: CASSRGTEAFF. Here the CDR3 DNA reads TGTGCCAGCAGCCGAGGGACTGAAGCTTTCTTT.

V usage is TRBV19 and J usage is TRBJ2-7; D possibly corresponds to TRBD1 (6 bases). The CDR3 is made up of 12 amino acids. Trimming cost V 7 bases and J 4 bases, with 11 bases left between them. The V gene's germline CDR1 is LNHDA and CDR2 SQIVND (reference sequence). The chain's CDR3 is CASNQQGYEQYF. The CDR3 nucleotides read TGTGCCAGTAACCAGCAGGGGTACGAGCAGTACTTC.

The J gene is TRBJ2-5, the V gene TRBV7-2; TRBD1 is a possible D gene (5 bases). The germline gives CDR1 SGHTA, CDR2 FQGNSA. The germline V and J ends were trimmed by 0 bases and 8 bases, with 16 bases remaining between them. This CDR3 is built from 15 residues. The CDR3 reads CASSLAGQGVDTQYF. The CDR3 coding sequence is TGTGCCAGCAGCTTAGCCGGGCAGGGTGTCGATACCCAGTACTTC.

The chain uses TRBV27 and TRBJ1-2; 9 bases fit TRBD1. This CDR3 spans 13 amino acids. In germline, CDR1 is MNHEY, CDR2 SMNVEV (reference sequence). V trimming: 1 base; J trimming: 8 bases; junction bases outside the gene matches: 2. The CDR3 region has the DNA TGTGCCAGCAGTTTATACAGGGGGCAGGGCTACACCTTC. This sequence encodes CASSLYRGQGYTF.

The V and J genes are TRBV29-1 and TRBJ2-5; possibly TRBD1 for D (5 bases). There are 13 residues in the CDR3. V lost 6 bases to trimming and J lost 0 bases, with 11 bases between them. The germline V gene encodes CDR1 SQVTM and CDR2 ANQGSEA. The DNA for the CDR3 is TGCAGCGTCCTTGACAGAAACCAAGAGACCCAGTACTTC. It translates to CSVLDRNQETQYF.

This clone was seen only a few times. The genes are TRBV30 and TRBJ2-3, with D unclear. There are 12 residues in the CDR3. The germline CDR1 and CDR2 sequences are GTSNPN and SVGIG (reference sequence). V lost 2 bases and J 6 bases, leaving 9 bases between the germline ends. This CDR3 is CAWSIVRDTQYF. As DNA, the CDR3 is TGTGCCTGGAGTATTGTACGGGATACGCAGTATTTT.

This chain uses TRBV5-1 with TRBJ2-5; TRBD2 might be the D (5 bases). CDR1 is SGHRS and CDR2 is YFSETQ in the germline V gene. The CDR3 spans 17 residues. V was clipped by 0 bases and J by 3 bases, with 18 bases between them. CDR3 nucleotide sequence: TGCGCCAGCAGCTTGGATGGGAGCGGTTCCGTTGAAGAGACCCAGTACTTC. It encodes CASSLDGSGSVEETQYF.

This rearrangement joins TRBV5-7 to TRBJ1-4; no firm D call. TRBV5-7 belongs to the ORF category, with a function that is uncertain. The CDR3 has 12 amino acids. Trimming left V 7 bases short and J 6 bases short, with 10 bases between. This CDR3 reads CASRWRDEKLFF. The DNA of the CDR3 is TGTGCCAGCCGTTGGAGAGATGAAAAACTGTTTTTT.

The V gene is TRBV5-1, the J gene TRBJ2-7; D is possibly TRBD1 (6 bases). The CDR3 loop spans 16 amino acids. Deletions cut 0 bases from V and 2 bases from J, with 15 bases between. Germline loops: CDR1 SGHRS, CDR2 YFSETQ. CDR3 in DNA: TGCGCCAGCAGCTTGGAGGGTGGGCAGGGGACCTACGAGCAGTACTTC. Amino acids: CASSLEGGQGTYEQYF. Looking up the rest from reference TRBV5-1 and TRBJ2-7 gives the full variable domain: KAGVTQTPRYLIKTRGQQVTLSCSPISGHRSVSWYQQTPGQGLQFLFEYFSETQRNKGNFPGRFSGRQFSNSRSEMNVSTLELGDSALYLCASSLEGGQGTYEQYFGPGTRLTVT.

The CDR3 nucleotides are TGTGCCACACGCAAGCTAGCGGATCTACAAGAGACCCAGTACTTC. Protein sequence: CATRKLADLQETQYF. The chain recombines TRBV5-6 with TRBJ2-5; 7 positions agree with TRBD2. The CDR3 length is 15 residues. V dropped 9 bases and J dropped 2; count of bases not matched to a gene: 13. Germline V gene data show CDR1 as SGHDT and CDR2 as YYEEEE. Full variable domain (remainder filled in from reference TRBV5-6 and TRBJ2-5): DAGVTQSPTHLIKTRGQQVTLRCSPKSGHDTVSWYQQALGQGPQFIFQYYEEEERQRGNFPDRFSGHQFPNYSSELNVNALLLGDSALYLCATRKLADLQETQYFGPGTRLLVL.

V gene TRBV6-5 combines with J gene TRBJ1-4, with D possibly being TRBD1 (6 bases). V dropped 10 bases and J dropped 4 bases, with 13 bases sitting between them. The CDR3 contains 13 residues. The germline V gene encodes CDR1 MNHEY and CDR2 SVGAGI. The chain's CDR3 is CATGRDNNEKLFF. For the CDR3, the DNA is TGTGCCACCGGAAGGGACAATAATGAAAAACTGTTTTTT.

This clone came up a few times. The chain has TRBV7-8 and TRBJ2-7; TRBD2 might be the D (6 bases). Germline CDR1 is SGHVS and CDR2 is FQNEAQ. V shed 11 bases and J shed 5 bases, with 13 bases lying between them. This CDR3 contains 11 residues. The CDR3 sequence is CAVGEVHEQYF. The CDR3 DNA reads TGTGCCGTTGGGGAGGTGCACGAGCAGTACTTC.

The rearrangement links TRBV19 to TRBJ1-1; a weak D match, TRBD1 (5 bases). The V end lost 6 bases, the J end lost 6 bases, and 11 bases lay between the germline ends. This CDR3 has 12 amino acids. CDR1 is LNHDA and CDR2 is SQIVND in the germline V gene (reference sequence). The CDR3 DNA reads TGTGCCAGTAGCCAGGGCTTCGCTGAAGCTTTCTTT. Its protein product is CASSQGFAEAFF.

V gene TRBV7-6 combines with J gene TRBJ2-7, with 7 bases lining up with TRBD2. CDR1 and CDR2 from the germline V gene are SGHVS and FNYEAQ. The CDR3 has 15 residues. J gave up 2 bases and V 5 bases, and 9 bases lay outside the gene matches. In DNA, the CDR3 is TGTGCCAGCAGCCGGGCCGCTAGCGGAGCCTACGAGCAGTACTTC. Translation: CASSRAASGAYEQYF.

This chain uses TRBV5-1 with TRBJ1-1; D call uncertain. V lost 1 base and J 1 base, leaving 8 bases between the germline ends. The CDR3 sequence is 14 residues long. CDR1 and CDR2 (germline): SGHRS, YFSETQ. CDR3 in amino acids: CASSLSPGNTEAFF. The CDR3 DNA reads TGCGCCAGCAGCTTGTCTCCGGGGAACACTGAAGCTTTCTTT.

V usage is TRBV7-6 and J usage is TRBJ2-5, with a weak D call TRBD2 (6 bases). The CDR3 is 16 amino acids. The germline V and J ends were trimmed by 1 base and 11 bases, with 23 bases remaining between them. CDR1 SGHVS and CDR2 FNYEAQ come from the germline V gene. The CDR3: CASSLVTAGSTGEQYF. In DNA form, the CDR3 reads TGTGCCAGCAGCTTAGTAACGGCGGGGAGCACGGGAGAGCAGTACTTC.

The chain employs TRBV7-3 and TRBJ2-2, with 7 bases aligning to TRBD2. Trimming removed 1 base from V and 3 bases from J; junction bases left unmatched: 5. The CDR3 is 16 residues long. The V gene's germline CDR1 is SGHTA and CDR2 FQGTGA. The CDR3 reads CASSLSRAGYTGELFF. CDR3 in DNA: TGTGCCAGCAGCTTAAGTCGAGCGGGGTACACCGGGGAGCTGTTTTTT.

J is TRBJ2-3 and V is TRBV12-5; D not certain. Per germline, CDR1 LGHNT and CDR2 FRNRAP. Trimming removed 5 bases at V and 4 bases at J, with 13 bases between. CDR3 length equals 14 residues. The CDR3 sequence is CASGPSSRADTQYF. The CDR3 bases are TGTGCTAGTGGTCCCTCCTCACGGGCAGATACGCAGTATTTT.